These T cell receptor beta chains were read from a single sample in a study of T cells in AML relapse after transplant. TCRdb re-derived calls from the PCR reads in MiXCR, one entry per CDR3 protein. The sample holds roughly 3,000 distinct CDR3 sequences, 9.5% to 12% seen once. This sample comprised bone marrow, either the whole sample or a sorted T cell fraction (not recorded which), obtained in complete remission. The receptors come from a human donor who had a stem cell transplant for acute myeloid leukemia. Some T cells here may be from the graft donor. Each CDR3 is given with its conserved first and last residue. Clone size is shown for a subset of rows, as once, few, many or a class of expanded clone.

J gene	clone size	CDR3 length	V gene	CDR3 protein
TRBJ2-2	many	17	TRBV4-2	CASSQITGTSVTGELFF
TRBJ1-1	medium-sized	13	TRBV4-3	CASSQDRWTEAFF
TRBJ2-2	-	13	TRBV5-5	CASSLYGTGELFF
TRBJ1-1	medium-sized	12	TRBV5-1	CASRFENTEAFF
TRBJ2-1	medium-sized	13	TRBV5-1	CASSFSKEDEQFF
TRBJ1-1	many	16	TRBV11-2	CASSLEFGRMNTEAFF
TRBJ1-2	few	15	TRBV29-1	CSVEVGTGYFYGYTF
TRBJ2-5	once	15	TRBV5-1	CASSLGTSRGETQHF
TRBJ1-1	many	16	TRBV28	CASSSIGGARGTEAFF
TRBJ2-4	many	13	TRBV24-1	CATSDLGGNIQYF
TRBJ1-4	medium-sized	14	TRBV12-3/TRBV12-4	CASTDFGRREKLFF
TRBJ2-5	medium-sized	14	TRBV27	CASSGTSGQETQYF
TRBJ1-4	medium-sized	13	TRBV10-3	CAIRDATNEKLFF
TRBJ1-2	medium-sized	13	TRBV6-6	CASGYGGAYGYTF
TRBJ2-5	-	13	TRBV3-1	CASSPTGQETQYF
TRBJ1-6	few	16	TRBV27	CASSNAGQRAGSPLHF
TRBJ1-5	medium-sized	12	TRBV6-1	CALGQAHQPQHF
TRBJ2-2	medium-sized	15	TRBV6-2/TRBV6-3	CASSYSGGSTGELFF
TRBJ2-1	medium-sized	19	TRBV5-8	CASSSLWGTGMGGNNEQFF
TRBJ2-1	-	17	TRBV27	CASSPIGDRSWGNEQFF
TRBJ1-4	medium-sized	13	TRBV10-3	CAIRAATNEKLFF
TRBJ1-1	medium-sized	17	TRBV25-1	CASSETPIDRANTEAFF
TRBJ2-6	-	17	TRBV7-2	CASSLGTGASGANDLTF
TRBJ2-2	many	17	TRBV4-3	CASSQDPLAGDAGELFF
TRBJ2-1	many	13	TRBV6-2/TRBV6-3	CASSYSHINEQFF
TRBJ2-5	medium-sized	14	TRBV7-3	CASSSGLSQETQYF
TRBJ2-3	medium-sized	14	TRBV20-1	CSAQGHRGADTQYF
TRBJ2-7	medium-sized	13	TRBV29-1	CSVEGLSSYEQYF
TRBJ1-1	few	15	TRBV2	CASTVGQARDTEAFF
TRBJ1-4	-	14	TRBV25-1	CASSPWSANEKLFF
TRBJ2-2	large	13	TRBV5-1	CASSPGQHGELFF
TRBJ2-7	medium-sized	11	TRBV7-2	CASSSLYEQYF
TRBJ2-5	medium-sized	18	TRBV7-2	CASSLDWGGQRRRGTQYF
TRBJ2-7	many	14	TRBV12-3/TRBV12-4	CASLPGTGVNEQYF
TRBJ1-1	medium-sized	14	TRBV4-2	CASSHWGGITEAFF
TRBJ1-1	medium-sized	13	TRBV6-5	CASSALQGTEAFF
TRBJ2-5	-	12	TRBV2	CATLGGGETQYF
TRBJ1-3	medium-sized	16	TRBV6-5	CASSYSIGHSGNTIYF
TRBJ2-1	many	15	TRBV7-2	CASSLSGGVYNEQFF
TRBJ1-3	-	18	TRBV28	CASSLSFSDSHSGNTIYF
TRBJ2-2	medium-sized	15	TRBV6-2/TRBV6-3	CASSISGAATGELFF
TRBJ1-6	few	13	TRBV7-3	CASSSQGNSPLHF
TRBJ2-1	medium-sized	11	TRBV12-3/TRBV12-4	CASRGYNEQFF
TRBJ1-5	few	19	TRBV5-5	CASSLVPGTGRWELQPQHF
TRBJ2-3	medium-sized	14	TRBV10-3	CATKRGPRADTQYF
TRBJ1-5	many	15	TRBV7-2	CASSLGAGRNQPQHF
TRBJ2-1	few	14	TRBV9	CASSARDQYNEQFF
TRBJ2-7	many	13	TRBV4-2	CASSGTGSYEQYF
TRBJ1-2	medium-sized	13	TRBV12-3/TRBV12-4	CASSLAGNYGYTF
TRBJ2-3	medium-sized	11	TRBV18	CASSPRDTQYF
TRBJ2-3	medium-sized	13	TRBV15	CATSRARADTQYF
TRBJ2-1	many	17	TRBV7-2	CASSLAPLGPVGDEQFF
TRBJ2-1	medium-sized	14	TRBV6-2/TRBV6-3	CASSYQGAYNEQFF
TRBJ1-2	-	16	TRBV15	CATSSQVFGQTDGYTF
TRBJ1-1	medium-sized	13	TRBV27	CASSLEPNTEAFF
TRBJ2-3	medium-sized	15	TRBV12-3/TRBV12-4	CASSYSQGATDTQYF
TRBJ2-3	medium-sized	14	TRBV20-1	CSARVGRSTDTQYF